This is a list of T cell receptor beta chains from one sample in a study of vaccination and CD4 T cells after COVID-19. The antigens these receptors bind are not known. TCRdb recomputed calls from the PCR reads with MiXCR, one row per CDR3 protein. The sample lists roughly 13,000 distinct CDR3 sequences; around 49% were seen once. The input for sequencing was CD4+ T cells from blood, cultured in vitro, taken before SARS-CoV-2 vaccination. These TCRs come from a human donor who had recovered from COVID-19. The CDR3 runs from the conserved cysteine through the conserved F or W. Fields, in order: clone size, CDR3 length, V gene, J gene, D gene, CDR3 DNA, CDR3 protein. The D gene is left open where the match is weak. For some rows the clone size is stated as once, few or many, or as a class when expanded; others skip it.

abundance: few; len: 16; v_gene: TRBV7-2; j_gene: TRBJ1-5; d_gene: NA; CDR3nt: TGTGCCAGCAGCTTAGTTTGGGGGGGCAACAATCAGCCCCAGCATTTT; CDR3aa: CASSLVWGGNNQPQHF
abundance: NA; len: 14; v_gene: TRBV6-5; j_gene: TRBJ2-5; d_gene: NA; CDR3nt: TGTGCCAGCAGTTACTCGGAAGGGGCAGAGACCCAGTACTTC; CDR3aa: CASSYSEGAETQYF
abundance: NA; len: 14; v_gene: TRBV20-1; j_gene: TRBJ1-1; d_gene: TRBD1; CDR3nt: TGCAGAACGCAACAGGGGGCAGAAGGGACTGAAGCTTTCTTT; CDR3aa: CRTQQGAEGTEAFF
abundance: NA; len: 15; v_gene: TRBV24-1; j_gene: TRBJ2-2; d_gene: NA; CDR3nt: TGTGCCACCAGTGATTTCGTGGCGAACACCGGGGAGCTGTTTTTT; CDR3aa: CATSDFVANTGELFF
abundance: NA; len: 13; v_gene: TRBV27; j_gene: TRBJ2-3; d_gene: NA; CDR3nt: TGTGCCAGCAAGATCCGAAGCACAGATACGCAGTATTTT; CDR3aa: CASKIRSTDTQYF
abundance: NA; len: 15; v_gene: TRBV27; j_gene: TRBJ1-2; d_gene: NA; CDR3nt: TGTGCCAGCAGCTCAAGCGGGGTATCGATCTATGGCTACACCTTC; CDR3aa: CASSSSGVSIYGYTF
abundance: few; len: 11; v_gene: TRBV5-1; j_gene: TRBJ2-7; d_gene: NA; CDR3nt: TGCGCCAGCAGCTTGGAGGCAGAGCAGTACTTC; CDR3aa: CASSLEAEQYF
abundance: NA; len: 16; v_gene: TRBV10-3; j_gene: TRBJ1-1; d_gene: TRBD1; CDR3nt: TGTGCCATCAGTGGGACAGGGGGAATAACGAACACTGAAGCTTTCTTT; CDR3aa: CAISGTGGITNTEAFF
abundance: NA; len: 15; v_gene: TRBV6-1; j_gene: TRBJ1-1; d_gene: NA; CDR3nt: TGTGCCAGCACCCCAGCGCGGGGGCCTAGCACTGAAGCTTTCTTT; CDR3aa: CASTPARGPSTEAFF
abundance: NA; len: 13; v_gene: TRBV30; j_gene: TRBJ1-1; d_gene: NA; CDR3nt: TGTGCCTGGAGTGTATCGGGAGGCACTGAAGCTTTCTTT; CDR3aa: CAWSVSGGTEAFF
abundance: NA; len: 15; v_gene: TRBV4-2; j_gene: TRBJ2-3; d_gene: NA; CDR3nt: TGTGCCAGCAGCCAGTTACGGGGGATCGCAGATACGCAGTATTTT; CDR3aa: CASSQLRGIADTQYF
abundance: few; len: 16; v_gene: TRBV24-1; j_gene: TRBJ2-1; d_gene: NA; CDR3nt: TGTGCCACCGGGGCGGGGCAGCCGAGCTCCTACAATGAGCAGTTCTTC; CDR3aa: CATGAGQPSSYNEQFF
abundance: NA; len: 13; v_gene: TRBV6-4; j_gene: TRBJ1-1; d_gene: NA; CDR3nt: TGTGCCAGCAGTCCTGAACTTGGGGTTTCGGCTTTCTTT; CDR3aa: CASSPELGVSAFF
abundance: NA; len: 17; v_gene: TRBV5-8; j_gene: TRBJ1-1; d_gene: TRBD1; CDR3nt: TGTGCCAGCAGCTGGGGACAGGGGTTTTTGGTGAACACTGAAGCTTTCTTT; CDR3aa: CASSWGQGFLVNTEAFF
abundance: NA; len: 19; v_gene: TRBV18; j_gene: TRBJ1-6; d_gene: NA; CDR3nt: TGTGCCAGCTCATCTTTACCATTGGGGGAAAGCTCCTGTAATTCACCCCTCCACTTT; CDR3aa: CASSSLPLGESSCNSPLHF
abundance: once; len: 16; v_gene: TRBV11-3; j_gene: TRBJ2-5; d_gene: NA; CDR3nt: TGTGCCAGCAGCTTAGGCAGGACGGGCGTCCAAGAGACCCAGTACTTC; CDR3aa: CASSLGRTGVQETQYF
abundance: medium-sized; len: 15; v_gene: TRBV28; j_gene: TRBJ1-5; d_gene: TRBD1; CDR3nt: TGTGCCAGCAGTTACGATTGGACAGGCGGGGAACCCCAGCATTTT; CDR3aa: CASSYDWTGGEPQHF
abundance: few; len: 16; v_gene: TRBV6-1; j_gene: TRBJ1-1; d_gene: TRBD1; CDR3nt: TGTGCCAGCAGTAGAGGACAGGGGGCCCTTCCGACTGAAGCTTTCTTT; CDR3aa: CASSRGQGALPTEAFF
abundance: NA; len: 15; v_gene: TRBV14; j_gene: TRBJ2-5; d_gene: NA; CDR3nt: TGTGCCAGCAGCCAAGTCAGGGGTTACGGAGAGACCCAGTACTTC; CDR3aa: CASSQVRGYGETQYF
abundance: few; len: 13; v_gene: TRBV6-1; j_gene: TRBJ1-2; d_gene: NA; CDR3nt: TGTGCCAGCAGAAGAACAGCTAACTATGGCTACACCTTC; CDR3aa: CASRRTANYGYTF
abundance: NA; len: 15; v_gene: TRBV4-2; j_gene: TRBJ2-5; d_gene: TRBD2; CDR3nt: TGTGCCAGCAGCCGTCTTGCGGGGGGGATTGAGACCCAGTACTTC; CDR3aa: CASSRLAGGIETQYF
abundance: NA; len: 13; v_gene: TRBV6-1; j_gene: TRBJ1-2; d_gene: NA; CDR3nt: TGTGCCAGCAGGCAGGGTCCTAACTATGGCTACACCTTC; CDR3aa: CASRQGPNYGYTF
abundance: NA; len: 14; v_gene: TRBV20-1; j_gene: TRBJ2-1; d_gene: NA; CDR3nt: TGCAGTGCTAGCGTTGACGGGACTGGAAATGAGCAGTTCTTC; CDR3aa: CSASVDGTGNEQFF
abundance: few; len: 14; v_gene: TRBV10-3; j_gene: TRBJ2-5; d_gene: NA; CDR3nt: TGTGCCATCAGTGAGTCTAACAGGGCAGAGACCCAGTACTTC; CDR3aa: CAISESNRAETQYF
abundance: NA; len: 17; v_gene: TRBV7-2; j_gene: TRBJ2-5; d_gene: TRBD2; CDR3nt: TGTGCCAGCAGCTTAGGGGCGCTAGCGGGTGTCCAAGAGACCCAGTACTTC; CDR3aa: CASSLGALAGVQETQYF
abundance: NA; len: 12; v_gene: TRBV21-1; j_gene: TRBJ1-5; d_gene: NA; CDR3nt: TGTGCCGGCAACTCTAGGGTGGAGCCCCAGCATTTT; CDR3aa: CAGNSRVEPQHF
abundance: NA; len: 15; v_gene: TRBV5-6; j_gene: TRBJ2-5; d_gene: TRBD1; CDR3nt: TGTGCCAGCAGCTACTACAAGGGGACAGAAGAGACCCAGTACTTC; CDR3aa: CASSYYKGTEETQYF
abundance: NA; len: 11; v_gene: TRBV19; j_gene: TRBJ1-1; d_gene: NA; CDR3nt: TGTGCCAGTAGTATCGACACTGAAGCTTTCTTT; CDR3aa: CASSIDTEAFF
abundance: few; len: 18; v_gene: TRBV15; j_gene: TRBJ1-3; d_gene: TRBD1; CDR3nt: TGTGCCACCAGCAGAGACAGGATTGGACAGGGGACTGGAAACACCATATATTTT; CDR3aa: CATSRDRIGQGTGNTIYF
abundance: NA; len: 14; v_gene: TRBV28; j_gene: TRBJ1-2; d_gene: NA; CDR3nt: TGTGCCAGCAGTTTTTATCGCGGGCATGGGGGCTACACCTTC; CDR3aa: CASSFYRGHGGYTF
abundance: few; len: 13; v_gene: TRBV7-7; j_gene: TRBJ1-1; d_gene: NA; CDR3nt: TGTGCCAGCAGCAGAGACGCTTTCACTGAAGCTTTCTTT; CDR3aa: CASSRDAFTEAFF
abundance: few; len: 14; v_gene: TRBV28; j_gene: TRBJ1-6; d_gene: NA; CDR3nt: TGTGCCAGCAGTTTAAGGACGGGTTATTCACCCCTCCACTTT; CDR3aa: CASSLRTGYSPLHF
abundance: NA; len: 14; v_gene: TRBV19; j_gene: TRBJ2-3; d_gene: NA; CDR3nt: TGTGCCAGTAGCGATGGGGGGACCCCAAGGGCGCAGTATTTT; CDR3aa: CASSDGGTPRAQYF
abundance: NA; len: 12; v_gene: TRBV24-1; j_gene: TRBJ2-1; d_gene: TRBD1; CDR3nt: TGTGCCACGGGACAGACACACAATGAGCAGTTCTTC; CDR3aa: CATGQTHNEQFF
abundance: medium-sized; len: 16; v_gene: TRBV20-1; j_gene: TRBJ1-6; d_gene: NA; CDR3nt: TGCAGTGCTAGAGCAACAGAGAGCTCCTATAATTCACCCCTCCACTTT; CDR3aa: CSARATESSYNSPLHF
abundance: NA; len: 14; v_gene: TRBV2; j_gene: TRBJ1-2; d_gene: TRBD1; CDR3nt: TGTGCCAGCAGGGGGGACAGCCTTTTCTATGGCTACACCTTC; CDR3aa: CASRGDSLFYGYTF
abundance: NA; len: 11; v_gene: TRBV6-1; j_gene: TRBJ2-1; d_gene: NA; CDR3nt: TGTGCCAGCAGTGAAAAATTAGAGCAGTTCTTC; CDR3aa: CASSEKLEQFF
abundance: NA; len: 16; v_gene: TRBV7-8; j_gene: TRBJ1-1; d_gene: NA; CDR3nt: TGTGCCAGCAGCTTAGTGCAGGGCAAGTCGAACACTGAAGCTTTCTTT; CDR3aa: CASSLVQGKSNTEAFF
abundance: NA; len: 12; v_gene: TRBV20-1; j_gene: TRBJ2-2; d_gene: NA; CDR3nt: TGCAGTGCCCCCCGGGACGGGGGGGAGCTGTTTTTT; CDR3aa: CSAPRDGGELFF
abundance: NA; len: 18; v_gene: TRBV6-1; j_gene: TRBJ2-1; d_gene: TRBD2; CDR3nt: TGTGCCAGCAGTCTAGGACTAGCGGGGGGGCCGTCCTACAATGAGCAGTTCTTC; CDR3aa: CASSLGLAGGPSYNEQFF
abundance: few; len: 12; v_gene: TRBV20-1; j_gene: TRBJ2-7; d_gene: NA; CDR3nt: TGCAGTGCTAACAACGTCCTCTACGAGCAGTACTTC; CDR3aa: CSANNVLYEQYF
abundance: NA; len: 13; v_gene: TRBV11-3; j_gene: TRBJ2-1; d_gene: NA; CDR3nt: TGTGCCAGCAGCGCCGGGACGCACAATGAGCAGTTCTTC; CDR3aa: CASSAGTHNEQFF
abundance: NA; len: 13; v_gene: TRBV10-3; j_gene: TRBJ2-7; d_gene: NA; CDR3nt: TGTGCCATTAAATCAGGTAGCTCCTACGAGCAGTACTTC; CDR3aa: CAIKSGSSYEQYF
abundance: NA; len: 15; v_gene: TRBV20-1; j_gene: TRBJ2-4; d_gene: TRBD2; CDR3nt: TGCAGTGCTAGTCTGACTAGCGGGGGCAAAAACATTCAGTACTTC; CDR3aa: CSASLTSGGKNIQYF
abundance: once; len: 15; v_gene: TRBV11-3; j_gene: TRBJ2-2; d_gene: TRBD1; CDR3nt: TGTGCCAGCAGCCAGGGACAGGGGAACACCGGGGAGCTGTTTTTT; CDR3aa: CASSQGQGNTGELFF
abundance: NA; len: 15; v_gene: TRBV25-1; j_gene: TRBJ1-3; d_gene: NA; CDR3nt: TGTGCCAGCAGTGAATTTGGCCCGGTAGGAAACACCATATATTTT; CDR3aa: CASSEFGPVGNTIYF
abundance: NA; len: 13; v_gene: TRBV4-3; j_gene: TRBJ2-7; d_gene: NA; CDR3nt: TGCGCCAGCAGCCAAGATTTCGGGGACGAGCAGTACTTC; CDR3aa: CASSQDFGDEQYF
abundance: NA; len: 14; v_gene: TRBV7-3; j_gene: TRBJ2-1; d_gene: NA; CDR3nt: TGTGCCAGCAGCTTATCGGGGCCCCAGAATGAGCAGTTCTTC; CDR3aa: CASSLSGPQNEQFF
abundance: medium-sized; len: 17; v_gene: TRBV6-1; j_gene: TRBJ1-6; d_gene: TRBD1; CDR3nt: TGTGCCAGCACCCACACACTAAACAGGGGGCGTTTATCACCCCTCCACTTT; CDR3aa: CASTHTLNRGRLSPLHF
abundance: medium-sized; len: 15; v_gene: TRBV10-3; j_gene: TRBJ2-3; d_gene: TRBD1; CDR3nt: TGTGCCATCAGGCCGGAAGGACAGGCTCTGGATACGCAGTATTTT; CDR3aa: CAIRPEGQALDTQYF
abundance: medium-sized; len: 13; v_gene: TRBV20-1; j_gene: TRBJ1-5; d_gene: NA; CDR3nt: TGCAGTGCTAGAGAAGGGTTCAATCAGCCCCAGCATTTT; CDR3aa: CSAREGFNQPQHF
abundance: NA; len: 13; v_gene: TRBV28; j_gene: TRBJ1-2; d_gene: NA; CDR3nt: TGTGCCAGCAAGATGGGGCCTCGCTATGGCTACACCTTC; CDR3aa: CASKMGPRYGYTF
abundance: NA; len: 16; v_gene: TRBV10-3; j_gene: TRBJ1-6; d_gene: TRBD1; CDR3nt: TGTGCCATCAGCTTAAATGGACAGGAGGCGAATTCACCCCTCCACTTT; CDR3aa: CAISLNGQEANSPLHF
abundance: NA; len: 14; v_gene: TRBV7-2; j_gene: TRBJ1-1; d_gene: NA; CDR3nt: TGTGCCAGCAGCCCCCTCAACAGGAACACTGAAGCTTTCTTT; CDR3aa: CASSPLNRNTEAFF
abundance: NA; len: 14; v_gene: TRBV7-9; j_gene: TRBJ2-4; d_gene: NA; CDR3nt: TGTGCCAGCAGCCCCGGGGCTAGTGTCAACATTCAGTACTTC; CDR3aa: CASSPGASVNIQYF